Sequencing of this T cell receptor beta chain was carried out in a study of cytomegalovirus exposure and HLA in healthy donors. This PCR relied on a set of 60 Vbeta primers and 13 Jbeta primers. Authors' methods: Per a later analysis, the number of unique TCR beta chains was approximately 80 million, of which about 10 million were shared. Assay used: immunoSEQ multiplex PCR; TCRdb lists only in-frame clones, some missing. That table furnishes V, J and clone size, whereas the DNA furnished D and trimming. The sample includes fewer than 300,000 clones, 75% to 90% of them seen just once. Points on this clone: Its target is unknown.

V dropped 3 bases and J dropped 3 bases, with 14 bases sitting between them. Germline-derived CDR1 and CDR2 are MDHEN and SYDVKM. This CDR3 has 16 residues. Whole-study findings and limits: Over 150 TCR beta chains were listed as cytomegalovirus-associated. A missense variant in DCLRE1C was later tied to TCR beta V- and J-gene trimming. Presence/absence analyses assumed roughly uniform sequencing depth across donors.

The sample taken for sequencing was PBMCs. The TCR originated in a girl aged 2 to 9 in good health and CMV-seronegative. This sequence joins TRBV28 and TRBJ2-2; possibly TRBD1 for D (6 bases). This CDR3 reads CASSLGQGTYTGELFF. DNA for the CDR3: TGTGCCAGCAGTTTGGGGCAGGGGACGTACACCGGGGAGCTGTTTTTT.